This T cell receptor (beta chain) appears in the sequencing data of a study of T cell responses to AZD1222 COVID-19 vaccine. Overall study results and limits: Clonal diversity may have been underestimated in mostly white British donors. Repertoire collection took place solely once the T cell response had peaked.

Clones were sequenced by immunoSEQ multiplex PCR, and TCRdb holds only the in-frame ones, with some missing. The sample lists about 140,000 clones, more than 85% occurring once. The V gene lost 4 bases and the J gene lost 4 bases, with 12 bases spanning the gap. CDR3 length: 14 residues. CDR1 SGHNT and CDR2 YYREEE come from the germline V gene (reference sequence). About this clone: Antigen: not known.

The material was peripheral blood, obtained on day 0 of AZD1222 vaccination. This chain links TRBV5-4 with TRBJ2-1; D gene uncertain. This TCR was sampled from an adult in good health. The CDR3 DNA follows: TGTGCCAGCAGCGAGACATCTCAATACAATGAGCAGTTCTTC. Encoded protein: CASSETSQYNEQFF.